This paragraph reports one TCR beta chain. Its recognized antigen is unknown. The input lacks base qualities; no much larger clone sits a single base away. Repertoires were sampled repeatedly over the course of chemoradiotherapy, so clonal expansion could be followed in the tumor microenvironment. V lost 3 bases and J lost 2 bases, and the count of bases not matched to a germline gene is 1. Per the germline V gene, SGHRS is the CDR1 and YFSETQ is the CDR2. There are 13 amino acids in the CDR3, from cysteine to phenylalanine inclusive. CDR3 DNA only is kept here, 39 bases in frame from base 1. These data belong to a study of chemoradiotherapy in HPV16-positive cancers (dated by TCRdb to the early 2020s). Notes on the research overall: Candidate HPV-specific T-cell clones and common TCR motifs were defined by functional T-cell assays performed on cells from a couple of HPV16-positive patients. The study set out to ask whether T-cell immunity against the HPV oncoproteins E6 and E7 changes over the course of chemoradiotherapy and whether that immunity affects survival. The candidate HPV-specific TCRs and motifs were then tracked in TCR repertoires from over 85 patients with HPV-related cancers.

To prepare the library, the immunoSEQ multiplex PCR assay was applied. The clones in this table, taken by TCRdb from immuneACCESS, are in-frame only. Not every clone is retained; where verified, under half of the shortfall comes from an unresolved V gene, and the cause of the rest is unknown. The sample table contains about 68,000 clones; only one count was recorded for about 90% of them. The ten biggest clones cover more than 3.5% of the sample. Results and caveats for the whole study, not just this receptor: In HPV16-positive patients, expansion of HPV-responsive T cells during chemoradiotherapy was found to be associated with improved recurrence-free survival. Expansion of candidate HPV-specific clones and E7-related TCR motifs was observed in the tumor microenvironment during treatment, whereas no such expansion was observed for non-HPV-specific T cells. Only a couple of HPV16-positive patients were used to derive the functional definition of HPV-specific T cells, and the survival association was reported for HPV16-positive patients.

Source: blood, taken from a patient who underwent chemoradiotherapy. In this chain, TRBV5-1 is recombined with TRBJ1-1; a stretch of 7 junction bases matches TRBD1. This clonotype originated in a human donor with HPV-associated anogenital cancer. The CDR3 loop reads CASSWDSNTEAFF. The DNA reads TGCGCCAGCAGCTGGGACAGTAACACTGAAGCTTTCTTT.